The table lists the clone carrying this T cell receptor (beta chain) with a few counts. What it recognizes is unknown. The germline CDR1 and CDR2 sequences are SQVTM and ANQGSEA. This CDR3 comprises 15 residues. V was shortened by 7 bases and J by 0 bases, with 13 bases between the two germline ends. The data are from a study of post-analysis software for immune sequencing data. General observations from the study: Compared with controls, patients showed significantly lower normalized Chao1 diversity. TRBV5-6, TRBV5-1 and TRBV20-1 belonged to a set of about 5 TRBV segments that were more frequent in patients than controls.

The authors incorporated unique molecular identifiers into the TCR beta cDNA libraries. In TCRdb, the PCR reads were re-called with MiXCR into one record per CDR3 protein. The profile shows roughly 800,000 distinct CDR3 sequences, 46% of them singletons. This TCR was recovered from a girl under 18 with multiple sclerosis. Source material: blood. The chain employs TRBV29-1 and TRBJ2-6; tentative D call: TRBD1 (6 bases). Here the CDR3 reads CSAGQKSSGANVLTF. The CDR3 DNA follows: TGCAGCGCTGGACAGAAGAGCTCTGGGGCCAACGTCCTGACTTTC.